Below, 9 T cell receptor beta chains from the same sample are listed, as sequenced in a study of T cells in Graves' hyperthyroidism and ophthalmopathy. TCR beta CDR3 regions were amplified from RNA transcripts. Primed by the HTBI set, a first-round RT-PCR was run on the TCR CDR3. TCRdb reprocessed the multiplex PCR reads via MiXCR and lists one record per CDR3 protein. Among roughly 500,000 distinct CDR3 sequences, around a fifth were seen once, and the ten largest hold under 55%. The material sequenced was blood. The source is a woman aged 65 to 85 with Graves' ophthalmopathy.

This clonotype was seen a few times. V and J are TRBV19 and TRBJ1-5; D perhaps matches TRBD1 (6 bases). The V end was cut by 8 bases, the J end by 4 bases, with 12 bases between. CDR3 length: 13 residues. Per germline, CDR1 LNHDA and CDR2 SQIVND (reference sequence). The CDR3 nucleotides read TGTGCCAGTCAGGGGCTAGGAAATCAGCCCCAGCATTTT. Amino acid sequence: CASQGLGNQPQHF.

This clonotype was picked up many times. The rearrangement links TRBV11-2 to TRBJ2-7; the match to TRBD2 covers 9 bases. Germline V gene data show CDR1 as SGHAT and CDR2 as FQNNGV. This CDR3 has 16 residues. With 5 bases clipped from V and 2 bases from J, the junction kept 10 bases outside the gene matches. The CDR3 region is CASSTLAGVTAYEQYF. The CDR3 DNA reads TGTGCCAGCAGCACCTTAGCGGGAGTTACCGCCTACGAGCAGTACTTC.

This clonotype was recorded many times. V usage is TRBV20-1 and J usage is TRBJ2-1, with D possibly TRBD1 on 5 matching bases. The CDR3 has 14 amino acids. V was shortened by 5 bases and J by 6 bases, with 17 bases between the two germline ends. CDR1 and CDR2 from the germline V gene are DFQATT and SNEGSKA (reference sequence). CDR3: CSALSRAATNEQFF. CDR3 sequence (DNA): TGCAGTGCTCTATCCAGGGCTGCCACCAATGAGCAGTTCTTC.

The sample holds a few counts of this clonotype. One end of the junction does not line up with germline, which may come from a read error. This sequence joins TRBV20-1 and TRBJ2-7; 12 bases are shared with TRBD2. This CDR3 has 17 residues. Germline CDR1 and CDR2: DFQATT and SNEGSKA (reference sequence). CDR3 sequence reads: CSANSGTSGQSSYEQCF. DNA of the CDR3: TGCAGTGCTAATTCCGGGACTAGCGGGCAGAGCTCCTACGAGCAGTGCTTC.

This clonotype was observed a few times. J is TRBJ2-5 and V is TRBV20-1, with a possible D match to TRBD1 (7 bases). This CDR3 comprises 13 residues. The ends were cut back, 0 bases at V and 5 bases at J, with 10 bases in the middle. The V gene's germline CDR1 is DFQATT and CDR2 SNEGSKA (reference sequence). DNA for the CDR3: TGCAGTGCTAGAGATCAGGGGGGCGAGACCCAGTACTTC. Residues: CSARDQGGETQYF.

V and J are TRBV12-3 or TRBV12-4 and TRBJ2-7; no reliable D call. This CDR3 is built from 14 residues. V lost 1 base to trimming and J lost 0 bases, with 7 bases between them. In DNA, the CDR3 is TGTGCCAGCAGTTTAGATCAGAGCTCCTACGAGCAGTACTTC. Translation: CASSLDQSSYEQYF.

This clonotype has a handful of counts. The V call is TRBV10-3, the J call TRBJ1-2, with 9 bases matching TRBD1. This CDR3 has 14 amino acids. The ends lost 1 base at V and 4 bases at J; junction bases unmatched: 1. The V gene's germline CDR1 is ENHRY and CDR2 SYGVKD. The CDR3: CAISELTGGYGYTF. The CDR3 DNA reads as TGTGCCATCAGTGAGTTGACAGGGGGCTATGGCTACACCTTC.

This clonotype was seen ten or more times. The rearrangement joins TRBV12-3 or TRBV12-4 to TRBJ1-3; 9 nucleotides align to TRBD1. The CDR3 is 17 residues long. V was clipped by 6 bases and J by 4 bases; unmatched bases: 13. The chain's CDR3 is CASSPLLQGAAGNTIYF. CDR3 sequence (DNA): TGTGCCAGCAGCCCCTTATTACAGGGGGCTGCGGGAAACACCATATATTTT.

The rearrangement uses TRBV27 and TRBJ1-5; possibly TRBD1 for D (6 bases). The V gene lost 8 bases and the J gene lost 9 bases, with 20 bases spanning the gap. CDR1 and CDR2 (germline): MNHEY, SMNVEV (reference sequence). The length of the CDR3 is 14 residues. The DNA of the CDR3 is TGTGCCAGCGGCCGGGGGCAGCCCCCAGGGCCCCAGCATTTT. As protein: CASGRGQPPGPQHF.